This TCR beta chain was identified in a study of cytomegalovirus exposure and HLA in healthy donors. General observations from the study: TCR beta chain V- and J-gene trimming was linked, in a later analysis, to a missense variant in DCLRE1C. Earlier results showed most TCR beta V segments being productive about 90% or about 30% of the time.

As regards this clone: What it binds is not known.

This PCR relied on a set of 60 Vbeta primers and 13 Jbeta primers. Only in-frame clones appear in the TCRdb table, and some are missing; sequencing was by immunoSEQ multiplex PCR. This sample has under 200,000 clones, with around four fifths found just once. Germline trimming cut 5 bases from V and 2 bases from J; bases unmatched to any gene: 7. There are 15 residues in the CDR3. Germline V gives CDR1 WNHNN, CDR2 SYGVQD (reference sequence). What was sequenced was PBMCs. This clonotype was obtained from a woman aged 50 to 60 in good health and CMV-seronegative. The chain joins TRBV10-1 to TRBJ1-1; 8 bases align to TRBD1. The CDR3 bases are TGCGCCAGCAGTCAAACCACAGGGGGTAACACTGAAGCTTTCTTT. It translates to CASSQTTGGNTEAFF.